This TCR beta chain emerged from a study of cytomegalovirus exposure and HLA in healthy donors. Study details: Among the roughly 400 genotyped donors, 70% to 85% were placed in the Caucasian-associated ancestry cluster. Points from the study as a whole: HLA allele associations emerged for around 15,000 TCR beta sequences in a later analysis, at 0.05 false discovery rate. The productive fraction for most TCR beta V segments was about 90% or about 30% in an earlier analysis. A few CMV-associated chains were confirmed in vitro to be specific for CMV antigens.

As to this clone: Its specificity is not known.

This PCR relied on a set of 60 Vbeta primers and 13 Jbeta primers. TCRdb keeps only in-frame clones here, not all; method: immunoSEQ multiplex PCR. The sample contains roughly 150,000 clones, about 80% of which appear only once. The germline V gene has CDR1 SGHRS and CDR2 YFSETQ. The V gene end was trimmed by 5 bases and the J gene end by 3 bases; junction bases not matched to a gene: 12. CDR3 length: 18 residues. The clonotype originates from a man aged 45-65 years in good health and CMV-seropositive. The rearrangement links TRBV5-1 to TRBJ2-3; TRBD2 matches at 13 bases. The sequenced material came from PBMCs. CDR3 DNA sequence: TGCGCCAGCAGTGGGGGGAGGACTAGCGGGGGCCGAACAGATACGCAGTATTTT. This sequence encodes CASSGGRTSGGRTDTQYF.